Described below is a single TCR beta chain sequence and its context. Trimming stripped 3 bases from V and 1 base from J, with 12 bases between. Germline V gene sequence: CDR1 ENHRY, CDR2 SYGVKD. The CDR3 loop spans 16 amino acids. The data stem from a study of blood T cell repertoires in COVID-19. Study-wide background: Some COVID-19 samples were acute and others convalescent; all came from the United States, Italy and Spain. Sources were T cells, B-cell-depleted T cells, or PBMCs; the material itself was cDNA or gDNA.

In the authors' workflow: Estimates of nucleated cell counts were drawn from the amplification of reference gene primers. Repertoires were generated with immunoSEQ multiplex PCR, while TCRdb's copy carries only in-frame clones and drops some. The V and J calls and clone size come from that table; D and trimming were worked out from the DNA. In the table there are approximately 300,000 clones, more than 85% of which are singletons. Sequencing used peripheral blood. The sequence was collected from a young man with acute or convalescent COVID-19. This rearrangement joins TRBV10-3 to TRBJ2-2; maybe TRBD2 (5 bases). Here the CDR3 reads CAISDVSGENTGELFF. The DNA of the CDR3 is TGTGCCATCAGTGATGTATCCGGGGAGAACACCGGGGAGCTGTTTTTT.